The clone carrying this T cell receptor (beta chain) was counted ten times or more. Its specificity is not known. 500 ng RNA was reverse transcribed with alpha and beta constant-region primers. Alpha and beta chain libraries were made separately by chain-specific third strand synthesis with multiplexing indices. Using its own MiXCR run on the 5' RACE reads, TCRdb lists one record per CDR3 protein. The table includes approximately 12,000 distinct CDR3 sequences, approximately 5% detected once. The data belong to a study of HIV-infected patients and healthy controls. The V gene lost 2 bases and the J gene lost 7 bases, with 3 bases spanning the gap. This CDR3 region has 11 residues. Looked up from germline, CDR1 is LGHDT and CDR2 is YNNKEL (reference sequence). Whole blood was used without fractionation, so all unsorted peripheral T cells were included. Peripheral blood, roughly 2.7 ml, was drawn for RNA extraction.

Overall study results and limits: Compared with untreated HIV+ repertoires, healthy controls showed roughly threefold more distinct CDR3s and higher Shannon diversity. Healthy controls carried many MAIT alpha-chain CDR3s, while HIV+ repertoires had few.

Sequences were obtained from blood. This chain connects TRBV3-1 to TRBJ2-1; D is undetermined. This receptor was identified in an adult in good health. CDR3 nucleotides: TGTGCCAGCAGCCAACTTAATGAGCAGTTCTTC. This sequence encodes CASSQLNEQFF.